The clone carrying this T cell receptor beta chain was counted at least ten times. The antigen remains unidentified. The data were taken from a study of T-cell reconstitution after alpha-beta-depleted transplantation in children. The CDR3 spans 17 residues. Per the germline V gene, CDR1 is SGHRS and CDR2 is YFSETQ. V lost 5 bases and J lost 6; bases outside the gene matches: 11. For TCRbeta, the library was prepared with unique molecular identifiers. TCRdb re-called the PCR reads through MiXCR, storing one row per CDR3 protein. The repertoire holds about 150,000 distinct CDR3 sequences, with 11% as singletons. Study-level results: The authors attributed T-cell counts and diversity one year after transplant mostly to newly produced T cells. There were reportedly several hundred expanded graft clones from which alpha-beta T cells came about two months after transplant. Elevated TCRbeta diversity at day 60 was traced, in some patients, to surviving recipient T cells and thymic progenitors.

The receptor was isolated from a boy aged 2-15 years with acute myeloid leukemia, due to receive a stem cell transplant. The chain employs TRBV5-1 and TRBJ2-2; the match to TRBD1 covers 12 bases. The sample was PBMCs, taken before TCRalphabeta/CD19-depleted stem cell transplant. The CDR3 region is CASSWGSGTGGSGELFF. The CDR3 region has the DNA TGCGCCAGCAGTTGGGGTTCCGGGACAGGGGGCTCCGGGGAGCTGTTTTTT. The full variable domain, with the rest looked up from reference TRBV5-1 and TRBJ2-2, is KAGVTQTPRYLIKTRGQQVTLSCSPISGHRSVSWYQQTPGQGLQFLFEYFSETQRNKGNFPGRFSGRQFSNSRSEMNVSTLELGDSALYLCASSWGSGTGGSGELFFGEGSRLTVL.